The present T cell receptor beta chain was sequenced within a study of identical twins. About this clonotype: The antigen remains unidentified.

TCRdb ran MiXCR on the 5' RACE reads and lists one entry per CDR3 protein. The sample includes around 490,000 distinct CDR3 sequences, approximately 16% of them seen just once. The CDR3 sequence is 14 residues long. With 8 bases clipped from V and 5 bases from J, the junction kept 10 bases outside the gene matches. Study-wide results and limits: For out-of-frame alpha sequences shared by twins, low generation probability was in excess.

The same data also contributed to another study, on yellow fever vaccine responses in identical twins.

This clonotype was obtained from a woman under 30 in good health. The V gene is TRBV12-3 or TRBV12-4, the J gene TRBJ2-5; 8 bases fit TRBD2. Sequenced: CD4+ T cells sorted from blood. The CDR3 loop reads CASGQKRGRETQYF. CDR3 nucleotides: TGTGCCAGCGGACAGAAGCGGGGGAGGGAGACCCAGTACTTC.